The sequence of this TCR beta chain was determined in a study of blood T cell repertoires in COVID-19. Trimming cost V 4 bases and J 6 bases, with 15 bases left between them. Germline CDR1 MGHRA, CDR2 YSYEKL. The CDR3 is made up of 15 amino acids. The assay was immunoSEQ multiplex PCR, and TCRdb's table has in-frame clones only and misses some. Of around 28,000 clones listed, roughly 85% were seen once; the top ten hold about 26%. The origin of this receptor is a human donor in a cohort sampled during active COVID-19. Sequencing was carried out using peripheral blood. This chain connects TRBV4-1 to TRBJ1-4; D is unresolved. This CDR3 is CASSLPGPGDEKLFF. Here the CDR3 DNA reads TGCGCCAGCAGCCTTCCGGGTCCCGGTGATGAAAAACTGTTTTTT.